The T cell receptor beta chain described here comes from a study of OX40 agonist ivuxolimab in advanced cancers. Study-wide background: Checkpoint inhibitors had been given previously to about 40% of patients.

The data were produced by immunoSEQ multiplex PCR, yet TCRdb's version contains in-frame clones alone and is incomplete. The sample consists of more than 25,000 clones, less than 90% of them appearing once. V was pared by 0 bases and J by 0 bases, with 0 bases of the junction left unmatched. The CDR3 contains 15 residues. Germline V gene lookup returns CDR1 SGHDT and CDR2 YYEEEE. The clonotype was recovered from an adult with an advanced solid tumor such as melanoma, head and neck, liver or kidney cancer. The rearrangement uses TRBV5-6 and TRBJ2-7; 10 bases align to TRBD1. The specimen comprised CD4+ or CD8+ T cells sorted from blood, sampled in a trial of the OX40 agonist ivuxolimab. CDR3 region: CASSLGTGGSYEQYF. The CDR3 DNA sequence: TGTGCCAGCAGCTTGGGGACAGGGGGCTCCTACGAGCAGTACTTC.